A selection of T cell receptor beta chains follows, all from one sample in a study of T cells after somatic rescue of genetic block. Using immunoSEQ multiplex PCR, the repertoire was profiled, and TCRdb retains in-frame clones only, with some absent. Of roughly 92,000 clones in the sample, around 90% were seen once. The sequencing input was peripheral blood mononuclear cells (PBMCs). Receptors originate from a woman between 18 and 30 years old. CDR3s include the opening cysteine and the closing phenylalanine or tryptophan. D genes are given only for firm matches. A clone size is listed for some rows: how often the clone was seen (once, few, many), or a class if it is expanded.

d_gene: TRBD1; v_gene: TRBV2; j_gene: TRBJ1-1; abundance: -; CDR3nt: TGTGCCAGCAGAGAAGGACAGGGTGAAGCTTTCTTT; CDR3aa: CASREGQGEAFF
d_gene: TRBD1; v_gene: TRBV18; j_gene: TRBJ1-3; abundance: -; CDR3nt: TGTGCCAGCTCACTATTTTGGCAACAGGGGACCTCTGGAAACACCATATATTTT; CDR3aa: CASSLFWQQGTSGNTIYF
d_gene: -; v_gene: TRBV6-6; j_gene: TRBJ2-7; abundance: -; CDR3nt: TGTGCCAGCAGTTACAGGGGGATCCCCGAGCAGTACTTC; CDR3aa: CASSYRGIPEQYF
d_gene: -; v_gene: TRBV4-2; j_gene: TRBJ2-5; abundance: -; CDR3nt: TGTGCCAGCAGCCAAGCCAGGGATACCATACTTGGACAAGAGACCCAGTACTTC; CDR3aa: CASSQARDTILGQETQYF
d_gene: -; v_gene: TRBV28; j_gene: TRBJ1-1; abundance: -; CDR3nt: TGTGCCAGCAGTTTATCCCCTCGGACAAACCCAGAAGCTTTCTTT; CDR3aa: CASSLSPRTNPEAFF
d_gene: TRBD1; v_gene: TRBV19; j_gene: TRBJ1-3; abundance: -; CDR3nt: TGTGCCAGTAGTATAGTAGGACAGGGGGCCGGAAACACCATATATTTT; CDR3aa: CASSIVGQGAGNTIYF
d_gene: -; v_gene: TRBV28; j_gene: TRBJ1-2; abundance: -; CDR3nt: TGTGCCAGCAGTAAGGGGGTTTGGGGCTACACCTTC; CDR3aa: CASSKGVWGYTF
d_gene: -; v_gene: TRBV23-1; j_gene: TRBJ1-2; abundance: -; CDR3nt: TGCGCCAGCTTACGAGACTTATATGGCTACACCTTC; CDR3aa: CASLRDLYGYTF
d_gene: -; v_gene: TRBV7-9; j_gene: TRBJ2-7; abundance: -; CDR3nt: TGTGCCAGCAGGCACGACAGTTCCTACGAGCAGTACTTC; CDR3aa: CASRHDSSYEQYF
d_gene: -; v_gene: TRBV5-1; j_gene: TRBJ2-1; abundance: -; CDR3nt: TGCGCCAGCAGGGCTTTGGGGCTATCCTACAATGAGCAGTTCTTC; CDR3aa: CASRALGLSYNEQFF
d_gene: -; v_gene: TRBV11-3; j_gene: TRBJ2-7; abundance: -; CDR3nt: TGTGCCAGCAGCCCGGGGATCACCTACGAGCAGTACTTC; CDR3aa: CASSPGITYEQYF
d_gene: -; v_gene: TRBV28; j_gene: TRBJ2-7; abundance: -; CDR3nt: TGTGCCAGCAGTTTAATCGCGGGGGCTAACAACGAGCAGTACTTC; CDR3aa: CASSLIAGANNEQYF
d_gene: -; v_gene: TRBV4-1; j_gene: TRBJ2-4; abundance: -; CDR3nt: TGCGCCAGCAGGCCCAGGGCGGGGGCCAAAAACATTCAGTACTTC; CDR3aa: CASRPRAGAKNIQYF
d_gene: -; v_gene: TRBV6-5; j_gene: TRBJ1-5; abundance: -; CDR3nt: TGTGCCAGCAGCCTGGGACTTTATAGCAATCAGCCCCAGCATTTT; CDR3aa: CASSLGLYSNQPQHF
d_gene: -; v_gene: TRBV7-9; j_gene: TRBJ2-2; abundance: -; CDR3nt: TGTGCCAGCAGGCCTTTGGGCTCCGCGAACACCGGGGAGCTGTTTTTT; CDR3aa: CASRPLGSANTGELFF
d_gene: -; v_gene: TRBV7-2; j_gene: TRBJ2-2; abundance: -; CDR3nt: TGTGCCAGCAGCTTAAGCTTGGTTCGATCCCCGGCCGGGGAGCTGTTTTTT; CDR3aa: CASSLSLVRSPAGELFF
d_gene: TRBD1; v_gene: TRBV5-4; j_gene: TRBJ1-2; abundance: -; CDR3nt: TGTGCCAGCAGCCCGGGACAGACCTCTAACTATGGCTACACCTTC; CDR3aa: CASSPGQTSNYGYTF
d_gene: -; v_gene: TRBV9; j_gene: TRBJ1-3; abundance: -; CDR3nt: TGTGCCAGCAGCGTAGTTGGCTCTGGAAACACCATATATTTT; CDR3aa: CASSVVGSGNTIYF
d_gene: TRBD1; v_gene: TRBV30; j_gene: TRBJ2-1; abundance: -; CDR3nt: TGTGCCTGGAGCTTGACAGGGGCGGTTTTCCATGAGCAGTTCTTC; CDR3aa: CAWSLTGAVFHEQFF
d_gene: -; v_gene: TRBV15; j_gene: TRBJ1-1; abundance: -; CDR3nt: TGTGCCACCAGCGCCCGGGACTCCGGCGCAGCTTTCTTT; CDR3aa: CATSARDSGAAFF
d_gene: TRBD1; v_gene: TRBV5-1; j_gene: TRBJ1-1; abundance: -; CDR3nt: TGCGCCAGTTTAGACAGGGGGCTTCCGACCGAAGCTTTCTTT; CDR3aa: CASLDRGLPTEAFF
d_gene: -; v_gene: TRBV5-8; j_gene: TRBJ1-1; abundance: -; CDR3nt: TGTGCCAGCAGCCTACCGGGACGGAGAATGAACACTGAAGCTTTCTTT; CDR3aa: CASSLPGRRMNTEAFF
d_gene: -; v_gene: TRBV30; j_gene: TRBJ1-1; abundance: -; CDR3nt: TGTGCCTGGAGCGGAACCGGTCCAAATTTCTTT; CDR3aa: CAWSGTGPNFF
d_gene: TRBD2; v_gene: TRBV4-1; j_gene: TRBJ2-7; abundance: once; CDR3nt: TGCGCCAGCAGCCAAGAAGCTAGCGGGATCGAGCAGTACTTC; CDR3aa: CASSQEASGIEQYF
d_gene: TRBD1; v_gene: TRBV28; j_gene: TRBJ2-7; abundance: -; CDR3nt: TGTGCCAGCAGTTTCGGGGACAGGGACCTCTCCTACGAGCAGTACTTC; CDR3aa: CASSFGDRDLSYEQYF
d_gene: TRBD1; v_gene: TRBV5-5; j_gene: TRBJ2-5; abundance: -; CDR3nt: TGTGCCAGCAGCTCCTTGGTGGCGGACAGGGTGATTAAAGAGACCCAGTACTTC; CDR3aa: CASSSLVADRVIKETQYF
d_gene: TRBD1; v_gene: TRBV6-1; j_gene: TRBJ1-2; abundance: -; CDR3nt: TGTGCCAGCAGCAACGGCAGGGGGATTAACTATGGCTACACCTTC; CDR3aa: CASSNGRGINYGYTF
d_gene: -; v_gene: TRBV30; j_gene: TRBJ1-3; abundance: -; CDR3nt: TGTGCCTGGAGTGTAGACAGCTCTGGAAACACCATATATTTT; CDR3aa: CAWSVDSSGNTIYF
d_gene: TRBD2; v_gene: TRBV4-1; j_gene: TRBJ2-7; abundance: -; CDR3nt: TGCGCCAGCAGCGTCACAGCGGGATTCGGTGAGCAGTACTTC; CDR3aa: CASSVTAGFGEQYF
d_gene: -; v_gene: TRBV10-3; j_gene: TRBJ1-2; abundance: -; CDR3nt: TGTGCCATCAGGGGAGACAGCGGGTATGGCTACACCTTC; CDR3aa: CAIRGDSGYGYTF
d_gene: -; v_gene: TRBV5-4; j_gene: TRBJ2-7; abundance: -; CDR3nt: TGTGCCAGCAGCTTGGGGATTGCGGAGGGAACCTACGAGCAGTACTTC; CDR3aa: CASSLGIAEGTYEQYF
d_gene: -; v_gene: TRBV30; j_gene: TRBJ1-5; abundance: -; CDR3nt: TGTGCCTGGCGCCATCTGGGTCAGCCCCAGCATTTT; CDR3aa: CAWRHLGQPQHF
d_gene: -; v_gene: TRBV10-1; j_gene: TRBJ2-4; abundance: -; CDR3nt: TGCGCCAGCAGTGAGTCGAGGGGAAACATTCAGTACTTC; CDR3aa: CASSESRGNIQYF
d_gene: -; v_gene: TRBV19; j_gene: TRBJ1-5; abundance: once; CDR3nt: TGTGCCAGTAGTATAGACCCCAGGGGTCTAATACTGTCAGGGCCCCAGCATTTT; CDR3aa: CASSIDPRGLILSGPQHF
d_gene: TRBD2; v_gene: TRBV5-4; j_gene: TRBJ2-3; abundance: -; CDR3nt: TGTGCCAGCACCATAAAGCGGGAGAAGGTGAGGGATACGCAGTATTTT; CDR3aa: CASTIKREKVRDTQYF
d_gene: -; v_gene: TRBV9; j_gene: TRBJ2-3; abundance: -; CDR3nt: TGTGCCAGCAGCGCCCTGACCAGCACAGATACGCAGTATTTT; CDR3aa: CASSALTSTDTQYF
d_gene: -; v_gene: TRBV7-2; j_gene: TRBJ2-1; abundance: -; CDR3nt: TGTGCCAGCACCCATTCGGACAGAAACAATGAGCAGTTCTTC; CDR3aa: CASTHSDRNNEQFF
d_gene: -; v_gene: TRBV11-2; j_gene: TRBJ1-2; abundance: -; CDR3nt: TGTGCCAGCAGCTCCGACTGGGGGAACTATGGCTACACCTTC; CDR3aa: CASSSDWGNYGYTF
d_gene: -; v_gene: TRBV4-1; j_gene: TRBJ2-5; abundance: -; CDR3nt: TGCGCCAGCAGCCTAGGGGACTCCCGGTCGGAGACCCAGTACTTC; CDR3aa: CASSLGDSRSETQYF
d_gene: -; v_gene: TRBV9; j_gene: TRBJ2-2; abundance: -; CDR3nt: TGTGCCAGCAGCGTTGGGGTGAGCGGGGAGCTGTTTTTT; CDR3aa: CASSVGVSGELFF
d_gene: TRBD1; v_gene: TRBV7-6; j_gene: TRBJ1-5; abundance: -; CDR3nt: TGTGCCAGCAGCTCCACAGGGGGCCTTAGCAATCAGCCCCAGCATTTT; CDR3aa: CASSSTGGLSNQPQHF
d_gene: -; v_gene: TRBV6-1; j_gene: TRBJ1-2; abundance: -; CDR3nt: TGTGCCAGCAGTGAACTCCGTTTAGGGGGAGCTAACTATGGCTACACCTTC; CDR3aa: CASSELRLGGANYGYTF
d_gene: -; v_gene: TRBV12-5; j_gene: TRBJ2-1; abundance: -; CDR3nt: TGTGCTAGTGGTTTGCCCCACGGGAGAGGGCCACGGAAATACAATGAGCAGTTCTTC; CDR3aa: CASGLPHGRGPRKYNEQFF
d_gene: -; v_gene: TRBV6-5; j_gene: TRBJ1-1; abundance: -; CDR3nt: TGTGCCAGCAGCCAACCGGGGTCGCGAGCTTTCTTT; CDR3aa: CASSQPGSRAFF
d_gene: -; v_gene: TRBV29-1; j_gene: TRBJ2-5; abundance: -; CDR3nt: TGCAGCGTTGACCGATCCAGGGCTGAGACCCAGTACTTC; CDR3aa: CSVDRSRAETQYF
d_gene: -; v_gene: TRBV19; j_gene: TRBJ2-1; abundance: -; CDR3nt: TGTGCCAGTAGCCTAATAGCGGAGGGCTACAATGAGCAGTTCTTC; CDR3aa: CASSLIAEGYNEQFF
d_gene: -; v_gene: TRBV28; j_gene: TRBJ2-2; abundance: once; CDR3nt: TGTGCCAGCAGTTTCACTCGCCTGGCGGGGCTTAACACCGGGGAGCTGTTTTTT; CDR3aa: CASSFTRLAGLNTGELFF
d_gene: -; v_gene: TRBV9; j_gene: TRBJ2-1; abundance: once; CDR3nt: TGTGCCAGCAGCGTTAGCGCTCAAGCGGGCCCTTCCTACAATGAGCAGTTCTTC; CDR3aa: CASSVSAQAGPSYNEQFF
d_gene: TRBD2; v_gene: TRBV14; j_gene: TRBJ2-1; abundance: -; CDR3nt: TGTGCCAGCAGCCAGCCCTTTAGCGGGTCGCCTAATGAGCAGTTCTTC; CDR3aa: CASSQPFSGSPNEQFF
d_gene: TRBD2; v_gene: TRBV7-6; j_gene: TRBJ2-1; abundance: -; CDR3nt: TGTGCCAGCAGCTTAGATACAGCGGGAGACTACAATGAGCAGTTCTTC; CDR3aa: CASSLDTAGDYNEQFF
d_gene: TRBD1; v_gene: TRBV6-5; j_gene: TRBJ2-1; abundance: -; CDR3nt: TGTGCCAGCAGTGACAGGGTTAACAATGAGCAGTTCTTC; CDR3aa: CASSDRVNNEQFF
d_gene: TRBD1; v_gene: TRBV2; j_gene: TRBJ1-2; abundance: -; CDR3nt: TGTGCCAGCAGACCAGGGGGGGACTATGGCTACACCTTC; CDR3aa: CASRPGGDYGYTF
d_gene: -; v_gene: TRBV4-2; j_gene: TRBJ2-6; abundance: -; CDR3nt: TGTGCCAGCAGCCGACCTGAGGGTTCTGGGGCCAACGTCCTGACTTTC; CDR3aa: CASSRPEGSGANVLTF